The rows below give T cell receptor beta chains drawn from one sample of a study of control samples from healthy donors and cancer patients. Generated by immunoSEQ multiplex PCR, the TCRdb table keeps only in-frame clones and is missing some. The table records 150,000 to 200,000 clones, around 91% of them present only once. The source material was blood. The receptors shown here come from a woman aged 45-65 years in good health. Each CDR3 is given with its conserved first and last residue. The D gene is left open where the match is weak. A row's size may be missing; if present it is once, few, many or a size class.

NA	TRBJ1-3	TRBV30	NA	CAFTWGNSGNTIYF	TGTGCCTTCACTTGGGGGAACTCTGGAAACACCATATATTTT
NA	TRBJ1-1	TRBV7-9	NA	CASSPRGGVNTEAFF	TGTGCCAGCAGCCCAAGGGGGGGGGTAAACACTGAAGCTTTCTTT
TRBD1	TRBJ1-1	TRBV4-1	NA	CASSLRNSGTGNTEAFF	TGCGCCAGCAGCCTCCGGAATTCCGGGACAGGGAACACTGAAGCTTTCTTT
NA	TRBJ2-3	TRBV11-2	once	CASSLDLGSYTDTQYF	TGTGCCAGCAGCTTAGATTTGGGGAGCTACACAGATACGCAGTATTTT
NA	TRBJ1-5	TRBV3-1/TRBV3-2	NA	CASSQMLGGNQPQHF	TGTGCCAGCAGCCAAATGTTGGGGGGAAATCAGCCCCAGCATTTT
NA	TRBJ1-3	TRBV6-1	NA	CASSEVNGNTIYF	TGTGCCAGCAGTGAAGTAAATGGAAACACCATATATTTT
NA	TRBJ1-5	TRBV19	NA	CASSMMDLNSNQPQHF	TGTGCCAGTAGTATGATGGACTTAAATAGCAATCAGCCCCAGCATTTT
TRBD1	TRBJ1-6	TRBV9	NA	CASSPRTGLNSPLHF	TGTGCCAGCAGCCCCCGGACAGGGCTAAATTCACCCCTCCACTTT
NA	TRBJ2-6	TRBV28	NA	CASTPPSSGANVLTF	TGTGCCAGCACCCCCCCGAGCTCTGGGGCCAACGTCCTGACTTTC
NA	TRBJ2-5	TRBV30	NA	CAWSRQIQETQYF	TGTGCCTGGTCCAGACAGATTCAAGAGACCCAGTACTTC
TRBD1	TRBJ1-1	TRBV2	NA	CASSEQGGMNTEAFF	TGTGCCAGCAGTGAACAGGGGGGAATGAACACTGAAGCTTTCTTT
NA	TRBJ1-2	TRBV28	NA	CASSPGGRLGGYTF	TGTGCCAGCAGTCCCGGAGGCAGGTTGGGTGGCTACACCTTC
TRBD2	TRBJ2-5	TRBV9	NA	CASSVSLASGDIQETQYF	TGTGCCAGCAGCGTAAGTTTGGCTAGCGGTGACATCCAAGAGACCCAGTACTTC
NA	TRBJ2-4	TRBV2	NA	CASRLDRLAKNIQYF	TGTGCCAGCAGGTTGGACAGATTAGCCAAAAACATTCAGTACTTC
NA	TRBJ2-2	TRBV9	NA	CASSTRGDTSPGELFF	TGTGCCAGCAGCACCCGTGGAGACACTTCCCCGGGGGAGCTGTTTTTT
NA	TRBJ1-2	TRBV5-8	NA	CASSLGQPYGYTF	TGTGCCAGCAGCTTGGGACAGCCCTATGGCTACACCTTC
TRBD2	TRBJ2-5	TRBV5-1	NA	CASSISGGAGETQYF	TGCGCCAGCAGCATTTCCGGGGGGGCGGGGGAGACCCAGTACTTC
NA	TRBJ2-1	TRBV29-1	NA	CSVTVSGQFF	TGCAGCGTTACGGTGTCCGGGCAGTTCTTC
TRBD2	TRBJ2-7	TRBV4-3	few	CASSHAVHSGSGSRYEQYF	TGCGCCAGCAGCCACGCGGTGCACAGCGGGAGCGGGAGTCGCTACGAGCAGTACTTC
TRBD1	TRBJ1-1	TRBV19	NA	CASSSIQGGGTEAFF	TGTGCCAGTAGTAGTATACAGGGGGGCGGCACTGAAGCTTTCTTT
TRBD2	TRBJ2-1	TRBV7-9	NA	CASSLAGTSDRRFF	TGTGCCAGCAGCTTGGCCGGGACTAGCGACAGGCGGTTCTTC
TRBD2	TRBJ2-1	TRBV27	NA	CASSFDGLAGAYNEQFF	TGTGCCAGCAGTTTTGACGGACTAGCGGGGGCTTACAATGAGCAGTTCTTC
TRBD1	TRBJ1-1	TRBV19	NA	CASSNVPGQGTTEAFF	TGTGCCAGTAGTAACGTCCCGGGACAGGGTACCACTGAAGCTTTCTTT
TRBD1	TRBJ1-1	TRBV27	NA	CASSLGTGGAEAFF	TGTGCCAGCAGTTTGGGGACAGGGGGTGCCGAAGCTTTCTTT
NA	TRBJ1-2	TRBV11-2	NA	CASSLNWDGYTF	TGTGCCAGCAGCTTGAACTGGGATGGCTACACCTTC
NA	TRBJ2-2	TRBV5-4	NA	CASSLVGSGTGELFF	TGTGCCAGCAGCTTGGTGGGATCGGGCACCGGGGAGCTGTTTTTT
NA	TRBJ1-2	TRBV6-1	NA	CASSEHTDSDYGYTF	TGTGCCAGCAGTGAACACACTGACAGCGACTATGGCTACACCTTC
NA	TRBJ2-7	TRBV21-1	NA	CASSKTHGDRDYEQYF	TGTGCCAGCAGCAAAACTCACGGGGACAGGGACTACGAGCAGTACTTC
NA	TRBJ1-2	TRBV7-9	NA	CASSLGQTYGYTF	TGTGCCAGCAGCCTAGGACAGACCTATGGCTACACCTTC
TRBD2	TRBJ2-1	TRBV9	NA	CASSLGLAYNEQFF	TGTGCCAGCAGCCTAGGACTAGCGTACAATGAGCAGTTCTTC
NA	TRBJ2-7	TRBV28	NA	CASSFRGWATAEGEQYF	TGTGCCAGCAGTTTTAGGGGTTGGGCCACCGCGGAGGGCGAGCAGTACTTC
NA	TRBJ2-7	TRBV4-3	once	CASSPGPLYEQYF	TGCGCCAGCAGCCCCGGTCCCCTCTACGAGCAGTACTTC
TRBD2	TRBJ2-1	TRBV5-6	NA	CASSLNPAGGFGEQFF	TGTGCCAGCAGCTTGAATCCCGCGGGGGGATTCGGTGAGCAGTTCTTC
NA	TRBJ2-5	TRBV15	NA	CATSRPRETQYF	TGTGCCACCAGCAGACCCAGGGAGACCCAGTACTTC
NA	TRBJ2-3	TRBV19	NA	CASSKVGYSTDTQYF	TGTGCCAGTAGTAAGGTTGGATACAGCACAGATACGCAGTATTTT
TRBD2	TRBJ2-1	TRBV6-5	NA	CASSPQRGVYNEQFF	TGTGCCAGCAGCCCACAGCGGGGCGTTTACAATGAGCAGTTCTTC
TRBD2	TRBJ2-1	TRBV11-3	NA	CASSPGTSPYNEQFF	TGTGCCAGCAGTCCCGGGACTAGCCCTTACAATGAGCAGTTCTTC
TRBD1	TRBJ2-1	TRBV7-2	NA	CASRRTGLRNEQFF	TGTGCCAGCAGGAGGACAGGTTTAAGGAATGAGCAGTTCTTC
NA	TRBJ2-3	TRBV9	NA	CASSVAGRGDTQYF	TGTGCCAGCAGCGTGGCCGGACGGGGAGATACGCAGTATTTT
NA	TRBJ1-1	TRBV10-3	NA	CAISAEGTNTEAFF	TGTGCCATCAGTGCCGAGGGTACGAACACTGAAGCTTTCTTT
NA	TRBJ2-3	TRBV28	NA	CASSPDWNPTDTQYF	TGTGCCAGCAGTCCGGACTGGAATCCCACAGATACGCAGTATTTT
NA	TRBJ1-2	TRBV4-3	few	CASSQDRNYGYTF	TGCGCCAGCAGCCAAGATCGGAACTATGGCTACACCTTC
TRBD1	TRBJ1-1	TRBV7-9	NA	CASSLQGANTEAFF	TGTGCCAGCAGTTTACAGGGGGCGAACACTGAAGCTTTCTTT
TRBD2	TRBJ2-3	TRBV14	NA	CASSQGAGGGTDTQYF	TGTGCCAGCAGCCAAGGAGCGGGAGGAGGGACAGATACGCAGTATTTT
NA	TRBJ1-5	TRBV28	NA	CASRRQAYSNQPQHF	TGTGCCAGCAGAAGACAGGCCTATAGCAATCAGCCCCAGCATTTT